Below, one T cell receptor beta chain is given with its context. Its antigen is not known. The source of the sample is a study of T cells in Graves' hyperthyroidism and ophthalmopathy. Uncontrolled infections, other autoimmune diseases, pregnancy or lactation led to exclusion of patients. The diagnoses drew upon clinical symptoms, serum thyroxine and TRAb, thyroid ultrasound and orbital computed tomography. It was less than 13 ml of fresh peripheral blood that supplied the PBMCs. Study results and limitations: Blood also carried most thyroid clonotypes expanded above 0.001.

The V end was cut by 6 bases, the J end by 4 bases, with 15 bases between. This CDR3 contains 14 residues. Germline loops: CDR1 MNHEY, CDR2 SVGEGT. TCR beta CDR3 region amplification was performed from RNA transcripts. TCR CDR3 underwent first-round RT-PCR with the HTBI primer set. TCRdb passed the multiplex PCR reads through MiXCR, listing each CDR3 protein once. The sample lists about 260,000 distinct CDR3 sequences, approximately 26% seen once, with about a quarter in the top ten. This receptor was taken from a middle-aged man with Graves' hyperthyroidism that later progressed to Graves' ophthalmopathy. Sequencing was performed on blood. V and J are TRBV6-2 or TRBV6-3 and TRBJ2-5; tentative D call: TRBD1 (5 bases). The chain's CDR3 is CASSRPFQGETQYF. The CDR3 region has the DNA TGTGCCAGCAGCAGACCCTTCCAGGGAGAGACCCAGTACTTC.